This passage covers 21 T cell receptor beta chains from one sample sequenced in a study of cytomegalovirus exposure and HLA in healthy donors. Both 60 Vbeta primers and 13 Jbeta primers went into the PCR. Profiled with immunoSEQ multiplex PCR; TCRdb holds only in-frame clones, not every one. Among some 44,000 clones listed, 45% to 65% were seen once. Material for sequencing was PBMCs. The origin of the receptors is a human donor in good health.

The V and J genes are TRBV5-4 and TRBJ2-5, with 9 bases that match TRBD2. The germline gives CDR1 SGHNT, CDR2 YYREEE (reference sequence). CDR3 length equals 16 residues. Losses at the gene ends were 2 bases for V and 0 bases for J; bases not matched to a gene: 5. CDR3 region: CASSFSGGRYQETQYF. DNA for the CDR3: TGTGCCAGCAGCTTTAGCGGGGGAAGGTACCAAGAGACCCAGTACTTC.

This chain connects TRBV27 to TRBJ1-1, with TRBD1 matching over 8 bases. The CDR3 extends over 16 amino acids. Germline loops: CDR1 MNHEY, CDR2 SMNVEV (reference sequence). V was clipped by 5 bases and J by 3 bases; unmatched bases: 11. CDR3 in DNA: TGTGCCAGCAGTCGATTTTACAGGGGGAGGCACACTGAAGCTTTCTTT. This encodes CASSRFYRGRHTEAFF.

The chain combines TRBV14 with TRBJ2-7; D possibly corresponds to TRBD1 (6 bases). The CDR3 covers 13 residues. The V end lost 3 bases, the J end lost 6 bases, and 12 bases lay between the germline ends. Germline loops: CDR1 SGHDN, CDR2 FVKESK. The chain's CDR3 is CASSHTLGGEQYF. CDR3 nucleotides: TGTGCCAGCAGCCACACCTTAGGGGGCGAGCAGTACTTC.

The chain couples TRBV7-9 to TRBJ1-2; D gene unclear. V lost 1 base and J 7 bases, leaving 13 bases between the germline ends. The CDR3 runs to 14 residues. Looked up from germline, CDR1 is SEHNR and CDR2 is FQNEAQ (reference sequence). The CDR3 here is CASSLEVSPGGYTF. For the CDR3, the DNA is TGTGCCAGCAGCTTAGAGGTCTCACCGGGTGGCTACACCTTC.

Points on this clone: This same CDR3 is encoded by further DNA sequences in the sample. The rearrangement uses TRBV7-2 and TRBJ1-1; D may be TRBD1 (6 bases). Trimming took 5 bases from V and 1 from J, leaving 14 bases between them. The CDR3 runs to 15 residues. CDR1 SGHTA and CDR2 FQGNSA come from the germline V gene. In DNA, the CDR3 is TGTGCCAGCAGCCTTATGGGGGCGGGGAACACTGAAGCTTTCTTT. It yields the protein CASSLMGAGNTEAFF.

The V call is TRBV27, the J call TRBJ1-1; 12 positions agree with TRBD1. The J segment lost 11 bases and the V segment lost 2 bases, leaving 6 bases of the junction unmatched. The V gene's germline CDR1 is MNHEY and CDR2 SMNVEV (reference sequence). CDR3 length: 14 residues. This CDR3 is CASSLVGQGAIAFF. CDR3 nucleotides: TGTGCCAGCAGTTTAGTGGGACAGGGGGCGATTGCTTTCTTT.

This chain joins TRBV5-1 and TRBJ2-3, with 12 bases matching TRBD2. Germline CDR1 SGHRS, CDR2 YFSETQ. J was trimmed by 5 bases and V by 7 bases; bases with no gene match: 11. The CDR3 extends over 16 amino acids. The CDR3 loop is CASGSSGGARGDTQYF. CDR3 DNA: TGCGCCAGCGGTTCTAGCGGGGGGGCCCGAGGAGATACGCAGTATTTT.

The chain recombines TRBV7-2 with TRBJ2-3; 11 nucleotides agree with TRBD2. The CDR3 runs 15 residues. Germline V CDR1 and CDR2: SGHTA, FQGNSA. The V and J ends lost 1 base and 5 bases, in that order; junction bases with no gene match: 2. The CDR3 coding sequence is TGTGCCAGCAGCTTAGTAGCGGGGGGGGTAGATACGCAGTATTTT. It yields the protein CASSLVAGGVDTQYF.

This chain's CDR3 is CASSPLGQGGDTEAFF. The CDR3, as DNA: TGTGCCAGCTCACCACTTGGGCAGGGCGGGGACACTGAAGCTTTCTTT. The chain is built from TRBV18 and TRBJ1-1; perhaps TRBD1 as D (5 bases). There are 16 residues in the CDR3. Germline V gene lookup returns CDR1 KGHSH and CDR2 LQKENI. The ends were cut back, 1 base at V and 3 bases at J, with 15 bases in the middle.

The chain uses TRBV19 and TRBJ2-2, with TRBD2 as a possible D gene (6 bases). Trimming removed 1 base from V and 7 bases from J, with 16 bases in between. This CDR3 region has 16 residues. CDR1 is LNHDA and CDR2 is SQIVND in the germline V gene (reference sequence). The CDR3 DNA is TGTGCCAGTAGTATAGGGGGCGGGGCCGCGCGCGGGGAGCTGTTTTTT. Its translation: CASSIGGGAARGELFF.

This clone was seen more than once but under ten times. The rearrangement uses TRBV6-5 and TRBJ1-1, with D maybe TRBD1 (6 bases). Germline V lookup: CDR1 MNHEY, CDR2 SVGAGI. CDR3 length: 14 residues. The V end lost 5 bases, the J end lost 0 bases, and 10 bases lay between the germline ends. In nucleotides, the CDR3 is TGTGCCAGCAGTCCACGGACAGTGAACACTGAAGCTTTCTTT. Its protein is CASSPRTVNTEAFF.

This chain uses TRBV6-5 with TRBJ2-3, with D tentatively TRBD2 (7 bases). This CDR3 has 13 amino acids. CDR1 MNHEY and CDR2 SVGAGI come from the germline V gene. This chain's CDR3 is CATAGASTDTQYF. As DNA, the CDR3 is TGTGCTACCGCGGGGGCTAGCACAGATACGCAGTATTTT.

This chain connects TRBV23-1 to TRBJ2-2; 7 bases map to TRBD1. TRBV23-1 is reported as an ORF; its role is uncertain. CDR3 size: 16 residues. V dropped 6 bases and J dropped 1; count of bases not matched to a gene: 8. This CDR3 is CASSQTGLENTGELFF. The CDR3, as DNA: TGCGCCAGCAGCCAGACAGGGTTAGAGAACACCGGGGAGCTGTTTTTT.

This clone showed up just a few times. The chain combines TRBV5-1 with TRBJ1-5; D is uncertain. Trimming took off 1 base at V and 4 bases at J, with 9 bases between the two ends. The CDR3 consists of 14 residues. Germline V lookup: CDR1 SGHRS, CDR2 YFSETQ. This CDR3 is CASSLHGLNQPQHF. In DNA form, the CDR3 reads TGCGCCAGCAGCTTGCACGGTCTTAATCAGCCCCAGCATTTT.

The chain links TRBV4-1 to TRBJ1-4; 8 positions match TRBD1. Losses at the gene ends were 4 bases for V and 6 bases for J; bases not matched to a gene: 10. Germline values: CDR1 MGHRA, CDR2 YSYEKL. The CDR3 is 16 residues long. The CDR3 DNA follows: TGCGCCAGCAGCCCGGGCCAACAGGGGGTATATGAAAAACTGTTTTTT. Residues: CASSPGQQGVYEKLFF.

The rearrangement joins TRBV11-1 to TRBJ1-2, with a weak D call TRBD1 (5 bases). Germline lookup yields CDR1 SGHAT and CDR2 FQDESV (reference sequence). Trimming removed 2 bases from V and 4 bases from J, with 11 bases in between. The CDR3 totals 14 residues. In DNA, the CDR3 is TGTGCCAGCAGCTTAAGGGGAGGTTCCTATGGCTACACCTTC. It codes for CASSLRGGSYGYTF.

The table lists this clone with a few counts. The genes are TRBV4-2 and TRBJ2-2; TRBD2 matches 12 bases. CDR1 is LGHNA and CDR2 is YNFKEQ in the germline V gene. Trimming at V came to 1 base and at J to 4 bases, leaving 4 bases not matched to a gene. The length of the CDR3 is 17 residues. As DNA, the CDR3 is TGTGCCAGCAGCCAAGCTCTAGCGGGAGGGTTCACCGGGGAGCTGTTTTTT. Encoded protein: CASSQALAGGFTGELFF.

V usage is TRBV11-3 and J usage is TRBJ2-2; 9 bases line up with TRBD2. J gave up 6 bases and V 1 base, and 12 bases lay outside the gene matches. This CDR3 region has 18 residues. Germline CDR1 SGHNT, CDR2 YENEEA. The DNA for the CDR3 is TGTGCCAGCAGCTTAGGAAGTAGCGGGGGCCCTGGGGCCGGGGAGCTGTTTTTT. This translates into CASSLGSSGGPGAGELFF.

The chain has TRBV5-4 and TRBJ2-7; 8 bases line up with TRBD1. Trimming cost V 3 bases and J 5 bases; bases outside gene matches: 10. Germline V gives CDR1 SGHNT, CDR2 YYREEE (reference sequence). The CDR3 is made up of 15 amino acids. CDR3 amino acids: CASSSDRDLLDEQYF. The CDR3 DNA is TGTGCCAGCAGCTCGGACAGGGACCTTCTGGACGAGCAGTACTTC.

This sequence joins TRBV28 and TRBJ2-4; 10 bases match TRBD1. The CDR3 spans 14 residues. The germline V gene has CDR1 MDHEN and CDR2 SYDVKM. V trimming: 6 bases; J trimming: 12 bases; junction bases outside the gene matches: 11. CDR3 amino acids: CASSYTRDRGSQYF. In DNA, the CDR3 is TGTGCCAGCAGCTATACCCGGGACAGGGGCTCTCAGTACTTC. Full variable domain (remainder filled in from reference TRBV28 and TRBJ2-4): DVKVTQSSRYLVKRTGEKVFLECVQDMDHENMFWYRQDPGLGLRLIYFSYDVKMKEKGDIPEGYSVSREKKERFSLILESASTNQTSMYLCASSYTRDRGSQYFGAGTRLSVL.

The chain employs TRBV4-1 and TRBJ2-2; the match to TRBD1 covers 9 bases. This CDR3 region has 15 residues. Trimming took 3 bases from V and 5 from J; bases not matched to a gene: 4. Germline assignment: CDR1 MGHRA and CDR2 YSYEKL. The CDR3 sequence is CASSHADRGTGELFF. In DNA, the CDR3 is TGCGCCAGCAGCCATGCCGACAGGGGGACCGGGGAGCTGTTTTTT.